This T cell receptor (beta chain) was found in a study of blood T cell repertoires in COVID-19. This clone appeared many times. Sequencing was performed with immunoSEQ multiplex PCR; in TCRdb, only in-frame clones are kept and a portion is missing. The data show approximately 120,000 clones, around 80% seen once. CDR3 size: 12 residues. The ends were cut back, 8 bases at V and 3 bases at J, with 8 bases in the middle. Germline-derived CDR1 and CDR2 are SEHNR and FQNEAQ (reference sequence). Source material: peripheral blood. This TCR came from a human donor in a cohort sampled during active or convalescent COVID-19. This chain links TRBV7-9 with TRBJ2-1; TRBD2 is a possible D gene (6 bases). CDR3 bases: TGTGCCAGCGGGGGAGGCTACAATGAGCAGTTCTTC. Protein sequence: CASGGGYNEQFF. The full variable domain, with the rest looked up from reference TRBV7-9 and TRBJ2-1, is DTGVSQNPRHKITKRGQNVTFRCDPISEHNRLYWYRQTLGQGPEFLTYFQNEAQLEKSRLLSDRFSAERPKGSFSTLEIQRTEQGDSAMYLCASGGGYNEQFFGPGTRLTVL.